Below, 14 T cell receptor beta chains from the same sample are listed, as sequenced in a study of blood T cells in healthy people across ages. A sample-barcoded 5' primer and a J-beta primer mix were used in a second PCR of roughly 7 to 12 cycles. TCRdb independently ran MiXCR on the 5' RACE reads; one entry per CDR3 protein. The sample has roughly 500,000 distinct CDR3 sequences, roughly a quarter seen once. Sequenced sample: blood. The origin of the receptors is a woman between 65 and 79 years old in good health.

V gene TRBV3-1 combines with J gene TRBJ1-1; D not certain. The V gene's germline CDR1 is LGHDT and CDR2 YNNKEL (reference sequence). This CDR3 has 14 amino acids. Trimming pared 1 base from V and 4 bases from J, leaving 10 bases between. As DNA, the CDR3 is TGTGCCAGCAGCCAAGGTGACGGAGCCACTGAAGCTTTCTTT. This encodes CASSQGDGATEAFF.

This clonotype occurred a few times. The chain combines TRBV2 with TRBJ1-4, with D maybe TRBD1 (5 bases). The CDR3 is made up of 13 amino acids. Germline V gene sequence: CDR1 SNHLY, CDR2 FYNNEI. The germline V and J ends were trimmed by 4 bases and 7 bases, with 10 bases remaining between them. For the CDR3, the DNA is TGTGCCAGCAGTGGGGACCGAGTTGAAAAACTGTTTTTT. As protein: CASSGDRVEKLFF.

This clonotype occurred a few times. The rearrangement uses TRBV7-2 and TRBJ2-1; 7 nucleotides line up with TRBD2. The V gene's germline CDR1 is SGHTA and CDR2 FQGNSA. CDR3 length: 14 amino acids. Trimming took 5 bases from V and 7 from J; bases not matched to a gene: 8. The CDR3 spells CASSRGRGVNEQFF. The DNA for the CDR3 is TGTGCCAGCAGCCGGGGACGGGGGGTTAATGAGCAGTTCTTC.

This rearrangement joins TRBV20-1 to TRBJ2-1; D ambiguous. The DNA end is more similar to TRBJ2-7, so the J call may be wrong. The CDR3 runs 13 residues. Germline loops: CDR1 DFQATT, CDR2 SNEGSKA (reference sequence). CDR3 region: CSASTSMPHEQYF. DNA of the CDR3: TGCAGTGCTAGTACGTCGATGCCCCACGAGCAGTACTTC.

In this sample, this clonotype turned up a few times. This chain connects TRBV7-9 to TRBJ2-5, with D perhaps TRBD1 or TRBD2 (5 bases each). V was cut by 5 bases and J by 10 bases, with 11 bases left in between. CDR1 and CDR2 (germline): SEHNR, FQNEAQ (reference sequence). This CDR3 is 11 amino acids long. The CDR3 DNA follows: TGTGCCAGCAGCCCCCTGGGGGTCCAGTACTTC. Translating gives CASSPLGVQYF.

The rearrangement joins TRBV4-3 to TRBJ2-1, with a weak D call TRBD2 (6 bases). Trimming took 1 base from V and 8 from J, leaving 9 bases between them. The CDR3 runs 13 residues. Germline lookup yields CDR1 LGHNA and CDR2 YSLEER. Here the CDR3 reads CASSQGGGDEQFF. In DNA, the CDR3 is TGCGCCAGCAGCCAAGGCGGCGGGGATGAGCAGTTCTTC.

This clonotype occurred a few times. The chain combines TRBV19 with TRBJ1-2; unclear D gene. The V gene's germline CDR1 is LNHDA and CDR2 SQIVND (reference sequence). The CDR3 sequence is 13 residues long. V was cut by 3 bases and J by 4 bases, with 9 bases left in between. In DNA, the CDR3 is TGTGCCAGTAGTATTAACAGAAGCTATGGCTACACCTTC. This sequence encodes CASSINRSYGYTF. Combining the CDR3 with reference TRBV19 and TRBJ1-2 gives the whole variable domain DGGITQSPKYLFRKEGQNVTLSCEQNLNHDAMYWYRQDPGQGLRLIYYSQIVNDFQKGDIAEGYSVSREKKESFPLTVTSAQKNPTAFYLCASSINRSYGYTFGSGTRLTVV.

This clonotype was observed once. This rearrangement joins TRBV20-1 to TRBJ2-5, with 13 bases that match TRBD2. The CDR3 extends over 16 amino acids. The germline CDR1 and CDR2 sequences are DFQATT and SNEGSKA (reference sequence). J lost 4 bases, V lost 3 bases, and 8 bases had no gene match. This CDR3 reads CSASLTSGGPRETQYF. The CDR3 DNA is TGCAGTGCTAGCCTGACTAGCGGGGGGCCGAGAGAGACCCAGTACTTC.

The genes are TRBV4-3 and TRBJ1-2, with D hard to call. V was trimmed by 0 bases and J by 4 bases, leaving 12 bases between them. Germline CDR1 LGHNA, CDR2 YSLEER. The CDR3 loop spans 15 amino acids. The CDR3, as DNA: TGCGCCAGCAGCCAAGATTCTCCAGGAGCCTATGGCTACACCTTC. Translation: CASSQDSPGAYGYTF.

This chain links TRBV11-3 with TRBJ2-2; D remains ambiguous. The germline gives CDR1 SGHNT, CDR2 YENEEA. Trimming removed 3 bases from V and 6 bases from J, with 8 bases in between. The CDR3 has 13 amino acids. CDR3 DNA: TGTGCCAGCAGCTTTAGTAGCCCCGGGGAGCTGTTTTTT. Protein: CASSFSSPGELFF.

This clonotype was recorded a few times. The genes are TRBV29-1 and TRBJ2-3; maybe TRBD2 (6 bases). Trimming took off 6 bases at V and 1 base at J, with 14 bases between the two ends. The V gene's germline CDR1 is SQVTM and CDR2 ANQGSEA. The CDR3 is 14 amino acids. The CDR3 nucleotides are TGCAGCGTAAGGGAGGCTGTGGGCACAGATACGCAGTATTTT. Translated, it gives CSVREAVGTDTQYF.

In its sample, this clonotype was seen a few times. The chain couples TRBV29-1 to TRBJ1-1; TRBD1 is a possible D gene (6 bases). V was cut by 5 bases and J by 2 bases, with 18 bases left in between. The CDR3 spans 15 residues. Germline CDR1 reads SQVTM; CDR2 reads ANQGSEA. CDR3 amino acids: CSVPKAGQPNTEAFF. For the CDR3, the DNA is TGCAGCGTTCCGAAGGCAGGACAGCCAAACACTGAAGCTTTCTTT. The whole variable domain, remainder taken from reference TRBV29-1 and TRBJ1-1, is SAVISQKPSRDICQRGTSLTIQCQVDSQVTMMFWYRQQPGQSLTLIATANQGSEATYESGFVIDKFPISRPNLTFSTLTVSNMSPEDSSIYLCSVPKAGQPNTEAFFGQGTRLTVV.

The genes are TRBV11-1 and TRBJ1-1, with D perhaps matching TRBD1 (6 bases). V lost 0 bases and J lost 3, with 20 bases in between. The CDR3 is made up of 18 amino acids. CDR1 is SGHAT and CDR2 is FQDESV in the germline V gene (reference sequence). The CDR3 is CASSLAVSDYRADTEAFF. The CDR3, as DNA: TGTGCCAGCAGCTTAGCGGTCAGCGACTACAGGGCGGACACTGAAGCTTTCTTT.

This clonotype turned up a few times. This chain links TRBV7-9 with TRBJ1-2; D is perhaps TRBD1 (5 bases). CDR1 is SEHNR and CDR2 is FQNEAQ in the germline V gene (reference sequence). V lost 5 bases, J lost 0 bases, and 10 bases lay in between. The CDR3 has 14 residues. CDR3: CASSHAGSNYGYTF. CDR3 sequence (DNA): TGTGCCAGCAGCCATGCAGGGTCTAACTATGGCTACACCTTC.